This record concerns one T cell receptor (beta chain) sequence. This sample was included in a study of blood T cell repertoires in COVID-19. Looking at the study overall: There were acute and convalescent COVID-19 samples, and they came from the United States, Italy and Spain. PBMCs, B-cell-depleted T cells, or T cells provided the cDNA or gDNA that made up the material.

The assay was immunoSEQ multiplex PCR, and TCRdb's table has in-frame clones only and misses some. The profile covers over 110,000 clones, with over 75% appearing a single time and about 1.8% taken by the ten largest. Sequencing input: peripheral blood. This clonotype originated in a woman between 45 and 65 years old with acute or convalescent COVID-19.

The CDR3, as DNA: TGTGCCAGCAGCCCAGGGAGGGGCGATACGCAGTATTTT. It encodes CASSPGRGDTQYF. J is TRBJ2-3 and V is TRBV3-1 (or the pseudogene TRBV3-2); TRBD2 agrees at 7 bases. CDR1 is LGHDT and CDR2 is YNNKEL in the germline V gene (reference sequence). V shed 4 bases, J shed 6 bases, and the junction held 4 bases outside the gene matches. The CDR3 has 13 amino acids.